This TCR beta chain emerged from a study of blood T cell repertoires in COVID-19. Whole-study context: Samples of COVID-19 (acute and convalescent) were obtained from the United States, Italy and Spain. PBMCs, B-cell-depleted T cells, or T cells provided the cDNA or gDNA that made up the material.

Between the trimmed V and J ends, which lost 3 bases and 0 bases, there was a span of 9 bases. This CDR3 is 13 amino acids long. The germline gives CDR1 DFQATT, CDR2 SNEGSKA (reference sequence). Original data processing: Estimates of nucleated cell counts were drawn from the amplification of reference gene primers. Sequenced by immunoSEQ multiplex PCR; TCRdb stores in-frame clones only, minus some. V and J calls and clone size are copied from that table; D and trimming were computed from the DNA. The sample has fewer than 250,000 clones; roughly four fifths are singletons. This chain joins TRBV20-1 and TRBJ2-7, with D uncertain. The sample was peripheral blood. The receptor comes from a woman aged 40 to 50 with active or convalescent COVID-19. CDR3 sequence: CSASPATSYEQYF. The CDR3 DNA sequence: TGCAGTGCTAGTCCCGCTACCTCCTACGAGCAGTACTTC.